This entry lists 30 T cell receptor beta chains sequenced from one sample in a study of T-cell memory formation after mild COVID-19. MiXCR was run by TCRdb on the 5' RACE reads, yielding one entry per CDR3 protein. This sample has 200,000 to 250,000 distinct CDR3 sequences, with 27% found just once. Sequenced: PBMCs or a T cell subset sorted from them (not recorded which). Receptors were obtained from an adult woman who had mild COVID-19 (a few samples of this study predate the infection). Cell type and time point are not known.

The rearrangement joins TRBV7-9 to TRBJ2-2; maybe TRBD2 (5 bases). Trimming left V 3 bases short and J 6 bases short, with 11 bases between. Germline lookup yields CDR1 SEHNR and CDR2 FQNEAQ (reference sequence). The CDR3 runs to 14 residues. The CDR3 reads CASSFHGVSGELFF. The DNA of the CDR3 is TGTGCCAGCAGCTTCCACGGGGTGTCCGGGGAGCTGTTTTTT. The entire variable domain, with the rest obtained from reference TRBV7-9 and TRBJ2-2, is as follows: DTGVSQNPRHKITKRGQNVTFRCDPISEHNRLYWYRQTLGQGPEFLTYFQNEAQLEKSRLLSDRFSAERPKGSFSTLEIQRTEQGDSAMYLCASSFHGVSGELFFGEGSRLTVL.

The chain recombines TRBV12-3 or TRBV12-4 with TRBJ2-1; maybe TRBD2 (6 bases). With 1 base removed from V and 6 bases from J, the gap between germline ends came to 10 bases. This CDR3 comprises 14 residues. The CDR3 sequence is CASSLEAGLNEQFF. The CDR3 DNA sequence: TGTGCCAGCAGTTTAGAAGCGGGCCTCAATGAGCAGTTCTTC.

This CDR3 is CASSPWDGARPNEQFF. The DNA for the CDR3 is TGTGCCAGCAGCCCTTGGGACGGGGCACGGCCAAATGAGCAGTTCTTC. V gene TRBV7-9 combines with J gene TRBJ2-1; D possibly matches TRBD1 or TRBD2 (5 bases each). In germline, CDR1 is SEHNR, CDR2 FQNEAQ (reference sequence). This CDR3 is built from 16 residues. V lost 5 bases and J lost 7, with 21 bases in between.

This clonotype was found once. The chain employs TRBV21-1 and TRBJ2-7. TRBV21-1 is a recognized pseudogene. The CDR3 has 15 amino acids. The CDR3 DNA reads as TGTGCCAGCAGCAAAGAACAGCTTCGATCCTACGAGCAGTACGTC. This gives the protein CASSKEQLRSYEQYV.

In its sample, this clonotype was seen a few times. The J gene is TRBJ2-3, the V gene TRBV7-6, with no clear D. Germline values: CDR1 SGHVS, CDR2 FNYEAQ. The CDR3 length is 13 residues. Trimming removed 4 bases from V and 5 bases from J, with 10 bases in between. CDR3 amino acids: CASSSPTEDTQYF. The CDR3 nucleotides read TGTGCCAGCAGCTCCCCGACGGAAGATACGCAGTATTTT.

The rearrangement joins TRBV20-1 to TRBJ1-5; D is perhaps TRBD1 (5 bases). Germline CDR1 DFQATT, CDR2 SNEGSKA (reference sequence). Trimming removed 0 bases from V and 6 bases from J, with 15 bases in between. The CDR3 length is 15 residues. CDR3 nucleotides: TGCAGTGCTAGAGACCACGTAAGGGGTGGTCAGCCCCAGCATTTT. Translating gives CSARDHVRGGQPQHF.

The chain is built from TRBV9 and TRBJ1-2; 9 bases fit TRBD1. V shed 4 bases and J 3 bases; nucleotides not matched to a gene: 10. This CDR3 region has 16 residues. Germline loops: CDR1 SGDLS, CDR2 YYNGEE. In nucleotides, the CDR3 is TGTGCCAGCAGCTCCCCGGACAGGGGAAAATACTATGGCTACACCTTC. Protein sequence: CASSSPDRGKYYGYTF.

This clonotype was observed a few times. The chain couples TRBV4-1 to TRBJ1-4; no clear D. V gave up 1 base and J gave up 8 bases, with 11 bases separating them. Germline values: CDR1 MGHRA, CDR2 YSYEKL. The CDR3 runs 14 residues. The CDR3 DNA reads TGCGCCAGCAGCCAAGTTGGAGGAGCGGAAAAACTGTTTTTT. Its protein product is CASSQVGGAEKLFF.

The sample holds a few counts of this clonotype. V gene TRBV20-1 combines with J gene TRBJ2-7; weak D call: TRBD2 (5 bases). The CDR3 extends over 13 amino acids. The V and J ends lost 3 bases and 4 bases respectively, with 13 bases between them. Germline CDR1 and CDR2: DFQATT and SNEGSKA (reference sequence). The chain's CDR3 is CSASPDLGYEQYF. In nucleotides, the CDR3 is TGCAGTGCTAGCCCGGACTTAGGGTACGAGCAGTACTTC.

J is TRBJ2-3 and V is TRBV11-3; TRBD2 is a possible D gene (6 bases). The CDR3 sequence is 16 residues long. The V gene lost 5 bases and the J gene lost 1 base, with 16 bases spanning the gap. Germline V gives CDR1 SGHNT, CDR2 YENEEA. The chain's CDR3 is CASSTWEDGGTDTQYF. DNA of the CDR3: TGTGCCAGCAGCACGTGGGAGGACGGAGGCACAGATACGCAGTATTTT.

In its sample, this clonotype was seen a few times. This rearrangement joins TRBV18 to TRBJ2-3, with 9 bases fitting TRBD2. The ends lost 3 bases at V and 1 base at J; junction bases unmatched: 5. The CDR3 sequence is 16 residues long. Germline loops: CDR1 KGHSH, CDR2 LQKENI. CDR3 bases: TGTGCCAGCTCACCGGTAGCGGGAGCGGGCACAGATACGCAGTATTTT. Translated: CASSPVAGAGTDTQYF.

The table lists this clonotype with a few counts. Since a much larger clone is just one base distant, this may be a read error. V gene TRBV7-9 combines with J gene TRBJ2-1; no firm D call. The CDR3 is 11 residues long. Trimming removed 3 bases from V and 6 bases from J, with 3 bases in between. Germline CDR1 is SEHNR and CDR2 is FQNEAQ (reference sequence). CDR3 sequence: CASSFINEQFF. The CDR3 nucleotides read TGTGCCAGCAGCTTCATCAATGAGCAGTTCTTC.

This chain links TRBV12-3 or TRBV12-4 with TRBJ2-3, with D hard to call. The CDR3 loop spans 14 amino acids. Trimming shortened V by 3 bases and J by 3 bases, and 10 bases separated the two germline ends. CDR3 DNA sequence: TGTGCCAGCAGTTTTAGAGGCCCAACAGATACGCAGTATTTT. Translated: CASSFRGPTDTQYF.

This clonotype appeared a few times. For the CDR3, the DNA is TGTGCCAGCAATTCCCTAGCCAGGGGTGGCACCGGGGAGCTGTTTTTT. As protein: CASNSLARGGTGELFF. V and J are TRBV12-3 or TRBV12-4 and TRBJ2-2; tentative D call: TRBD1 (6 bases). The CDR3 runs to 16 residues. The V and J ends lost 7 bases and 4 bases respectively, with 19 bases between them.

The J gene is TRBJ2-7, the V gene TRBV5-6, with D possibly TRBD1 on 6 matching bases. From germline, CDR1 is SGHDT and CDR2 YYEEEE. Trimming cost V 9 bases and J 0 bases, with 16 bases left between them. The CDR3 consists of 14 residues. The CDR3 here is CATRSRGSSYEQYF. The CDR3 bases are TGTGCCACCCGGTCAAGGGGGAGCTCCTACGAGCAGTACTTC. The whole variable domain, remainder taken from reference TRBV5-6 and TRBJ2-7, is DAGVTQSPTHLIKTRGQQVTLRCSPKSGHDTVSWYQQALGQGPQFIFQYYEEEERQRGNFPDRFSGHQFPNYSSELNVNALLLGDSALYLCATRSRGSSYEQYFGPGTRLTVT.

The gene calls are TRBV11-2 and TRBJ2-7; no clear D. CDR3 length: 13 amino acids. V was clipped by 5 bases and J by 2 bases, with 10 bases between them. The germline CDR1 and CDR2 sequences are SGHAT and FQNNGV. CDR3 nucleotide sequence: TGTGCCAGCAGCCTCCAGTCAACCTACGAGCAGTACTTC. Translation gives CASSLQSTYEQYF.

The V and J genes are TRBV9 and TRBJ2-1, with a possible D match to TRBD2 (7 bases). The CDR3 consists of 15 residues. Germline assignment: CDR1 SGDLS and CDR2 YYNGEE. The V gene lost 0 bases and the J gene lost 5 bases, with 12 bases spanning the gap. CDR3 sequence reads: CASSVVGGDNNEQFF. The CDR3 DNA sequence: TGTGCCAGCAGCGTAGTGGGGGGGGACAACAATGAGCAGTTCTTC.

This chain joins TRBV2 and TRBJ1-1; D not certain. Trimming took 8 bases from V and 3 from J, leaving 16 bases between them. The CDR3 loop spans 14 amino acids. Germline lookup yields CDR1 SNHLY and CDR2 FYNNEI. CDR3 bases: TGTGCCAGCGGTTGGGGTATTCGGGACACTGAAGCTTTCTTT. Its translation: CASGWGIRDTEAFF.

The CDR3 reads CASSGGWSSGRGSRANVLTF. As DNA, the CDR3 is TGTGCCAGCAGTGGTGGATGGTCTAGCGGGAGAGGGAGCCGAGCCAACGTCCTGACTTTC. The chain is built from TRBV2 and TRBJ2-6; 10 nucleotides match TRBD2. CDR3 size: 20 residues. The germline V gene encodes CDR1 SNHLY and CDR2 FYNNEI. The V segment lost 4 bases and the J segment 7 bases; nucleotides outside the gene matches: 19.

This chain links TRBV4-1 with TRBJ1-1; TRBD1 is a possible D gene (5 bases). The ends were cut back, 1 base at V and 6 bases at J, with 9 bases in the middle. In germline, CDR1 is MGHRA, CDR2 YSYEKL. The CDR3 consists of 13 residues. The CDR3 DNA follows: TGCGCCAGCAGCCAAGGGGGAGGGGCTGAAGCTTTCTTT. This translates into CASSQGGGAEAFF.

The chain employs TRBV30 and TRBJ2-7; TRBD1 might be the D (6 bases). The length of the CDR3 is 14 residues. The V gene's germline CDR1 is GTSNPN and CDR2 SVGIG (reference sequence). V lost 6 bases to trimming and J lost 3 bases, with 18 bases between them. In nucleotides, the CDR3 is TGTGCCTGTTCGGCGGACAGAAATTTCTACGAGCAGTACTTC. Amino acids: CACSADRNFYEQYF.

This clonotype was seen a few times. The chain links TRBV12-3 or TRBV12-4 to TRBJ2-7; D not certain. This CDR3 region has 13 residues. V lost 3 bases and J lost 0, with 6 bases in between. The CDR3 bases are TGTGCCAGCAGTTTCCAGGACTCCTACGAGCAGTACTTC. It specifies CASSFQDSYEQYF.

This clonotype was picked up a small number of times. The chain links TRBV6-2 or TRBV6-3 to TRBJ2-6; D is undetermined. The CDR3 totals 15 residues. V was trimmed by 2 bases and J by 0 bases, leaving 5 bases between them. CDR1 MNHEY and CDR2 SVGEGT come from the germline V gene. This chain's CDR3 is CASSYRVSGANVLTF. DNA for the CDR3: TGTGCCAGCAGTTACAGAGTCTCTGGGGCCAACGTCCTGACTTTC.

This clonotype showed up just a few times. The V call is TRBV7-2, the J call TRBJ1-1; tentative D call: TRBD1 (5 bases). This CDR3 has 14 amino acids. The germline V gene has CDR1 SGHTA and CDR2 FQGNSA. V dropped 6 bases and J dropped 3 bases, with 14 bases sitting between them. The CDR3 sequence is CASRFQGVDTEAFF. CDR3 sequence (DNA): TGTGCCAGCAGGTTTCAGGGCGTGGACACTGAAGCTTTCTTT.

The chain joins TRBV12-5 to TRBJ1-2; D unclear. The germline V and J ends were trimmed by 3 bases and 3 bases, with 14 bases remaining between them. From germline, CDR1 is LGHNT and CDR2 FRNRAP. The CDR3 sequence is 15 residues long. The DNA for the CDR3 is TGTGCTAGTGGTTTAGGGTCCCGACCAGACTATGGCTACACCTTC. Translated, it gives CASGLGSRPDYGYTF.

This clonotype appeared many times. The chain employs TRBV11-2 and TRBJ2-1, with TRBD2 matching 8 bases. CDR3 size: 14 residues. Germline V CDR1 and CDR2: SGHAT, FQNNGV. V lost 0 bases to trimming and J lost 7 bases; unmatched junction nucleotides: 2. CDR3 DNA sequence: TGTGCCAGCAGCTTAGACCGGGGGGGTAATGAGCAGTTCTTC. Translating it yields CASSLDRGGNEQFF.

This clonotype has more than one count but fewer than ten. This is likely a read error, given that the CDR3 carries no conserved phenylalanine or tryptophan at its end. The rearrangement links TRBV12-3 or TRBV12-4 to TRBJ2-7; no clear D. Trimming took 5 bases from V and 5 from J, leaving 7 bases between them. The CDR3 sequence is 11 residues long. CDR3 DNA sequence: TGTGCCAGCAGTGAGTTAGACGAGCAGTACTTG. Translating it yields CASSELDEQYL.

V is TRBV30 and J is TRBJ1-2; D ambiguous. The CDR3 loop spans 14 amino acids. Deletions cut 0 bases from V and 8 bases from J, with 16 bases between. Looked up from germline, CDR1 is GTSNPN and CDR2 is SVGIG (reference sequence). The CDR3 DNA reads TGTGCCTGGAGTGTGGAGGTAGTGGGGATCGGCTACACCTTC. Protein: CAWSVEVVGIGYTF.

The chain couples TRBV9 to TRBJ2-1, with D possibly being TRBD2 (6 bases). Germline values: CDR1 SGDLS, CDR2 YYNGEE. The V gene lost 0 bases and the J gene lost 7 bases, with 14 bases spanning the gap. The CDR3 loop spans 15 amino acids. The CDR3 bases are TGTGCCAGCAGCGTAGTAGGCGGGGAGAGAAATGAGCAGTTCTTC. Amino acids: CASSVVGGERNEQFF.

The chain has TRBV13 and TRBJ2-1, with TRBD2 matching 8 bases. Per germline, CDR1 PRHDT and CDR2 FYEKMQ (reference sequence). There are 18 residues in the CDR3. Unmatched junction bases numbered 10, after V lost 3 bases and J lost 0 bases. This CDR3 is CASSFRASGRSSYNEQFF. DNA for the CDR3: TGTGCCAGCAGCTTCCGGGCTAGCGGGCGTAGCTCCTACAATGAGCAGTTCTTC.